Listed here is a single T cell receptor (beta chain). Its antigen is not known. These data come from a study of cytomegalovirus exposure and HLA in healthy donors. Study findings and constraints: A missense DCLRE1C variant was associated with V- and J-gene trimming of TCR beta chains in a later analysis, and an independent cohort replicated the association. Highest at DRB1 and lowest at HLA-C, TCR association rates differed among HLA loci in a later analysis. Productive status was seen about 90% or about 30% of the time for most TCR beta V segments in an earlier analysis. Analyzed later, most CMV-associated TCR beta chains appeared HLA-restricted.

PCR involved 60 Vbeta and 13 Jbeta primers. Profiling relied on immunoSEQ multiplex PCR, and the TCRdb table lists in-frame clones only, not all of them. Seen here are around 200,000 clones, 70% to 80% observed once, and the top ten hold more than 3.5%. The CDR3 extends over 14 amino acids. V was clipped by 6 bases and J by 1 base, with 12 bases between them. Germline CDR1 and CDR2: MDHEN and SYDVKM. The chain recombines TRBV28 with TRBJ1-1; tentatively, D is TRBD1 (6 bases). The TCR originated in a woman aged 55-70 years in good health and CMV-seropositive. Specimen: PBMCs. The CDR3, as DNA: TGTGCCAGCAGCCGCAGACAGGCGAACACTGAAGCTTTCTTT. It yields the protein CASSRRQANTEAFF.